This is a list of T cell receptor beta chains from one sample in a study of blood T cell repertoires in COVID-19. The repertoire was sequenced with immunoSEQ multiplex PCR; TCRdb's copy has only in-frame clones and lacks some. The sample includes about 120,000 clones, 85% to 90% of them seen just once. The sample comprised peripheral blood. These receptors were taken from a woman in her fifties or sixties with acute or convalescent COVID-19. Each CDR3 is given with its conserved first and last residue. Each record gives: J gene, V gene, D gene, clone size, CDR3 DNA, CDR3 protein. A D gene is named only where the DNA matches it firmly. Size is omitted from some rows. Given values are once, few, many or a class for expanded clones.

J: TRBJ2-7
V: TRBV11-3
D: TRBD1
size: NA
DNA: TGTGCCAGCAGCGGGGACAGGGAGTCCTACGAGCAGTACTTC
CDR3: CASSGDRESYEQYF

J: TRBJ1-2
V: TRBV13
D: TRBD1
size: NA
DNA: TGTGCCAGCAGCGTCGGACAGGGGAACTATGGCTACACCTTC
CDR3: CASSVGQGNYGYTF

J: TRBJ2-2
V: TRBV13
D: TRBD2
size: NA
DNA: TGTGCCAGCAGCATGATAGCGGGGGGCGTCACCGGGGAGCTGTTTTTT
CDR3: CASSMIAGGVTGELFF

J: TRBJ1-5
V: TRBV7-2
D: NA
size: NA
DNA: TGTGCCAGCAGCTTGGACAGCAGCAATCAGCCCCAGCATTTT
CDR3: CASSLDSSNQPQHF

J: TRBJ2-2
V: TRBV11-2
D: NA
size: NA
DNA: TGTGCCAGCAGCTCCAGGTCGGAGGGAGTTTACACCGGGGAGCTGTTTTTT
CDR3: CASSSRSEGVYTGELFF

J: TRBJ2-1
V: TRBV19
D: TRBD1
size: NA
DNA: TGTGCCAGTAGTCCCGGACAGGGGGGACCGTCTGGCGTTACCTCCTACAATGAGCAGTTCTTC
CDR3: CASSPGQGGPSGVTSYNEQFF

J: TRBJ1-2
V: TRBV11-2
D: TRBD1
size: NA
DNA: TGTGCCAGCAGCTTAACCAGCTTGACAGGGGGCGCGGGTGGCTACACCTTC
CDR3: CASSLTSLTGGAGGYTF

J: TRBJ1-2
V: TRBV3-1/TRBV3-2
D: NA
size: NA
DNA: TGTGCCAGCAGCCAAGAGAGCAATAACTATGGCTACACCTTC
CDR3: CASSQESNNYGYTF

J: TRBJ1-1
V: TRBV30
D: NA
size: medium-sized
DNA: TGTGCCTGGAGTCCCCCAAGGGGTTCCGGGACACCCTTGTGG
CDR3: CAWSPPRGSGTPLW

J: TRBJ1-6
V: TRBV2
D: NA
size: NA
DNA: TGTGCCAGCACGTCAGGGTTTTTTAACTCACCCCTCCACTTT
CDR3: CASTSGFFNSPLHF

J: TRBJ2-5
V: TRBV11-2
D: NA
size: once
DNA: TGTGCCAGCAGCTTAGTCGGGACACCCCAAGAGACCCAGTACTTC
CDR3: CASSLVGTPQETQYF

J: TRBJ1-6
V: TRBV6-5
D: NA
size: NA
DNA: TGTGCCAGCAGTTACTCCGACATTGGTGGTTCACCCCTCCACTTT
CDR3: CASSYSDIGGSPLHF

J: TRBJ2-5
V: TRBV10-3
D: NA
size: NA
DNA: TGTGCCACGGTATCAGGGATTGGGGCGGAGACCCAGTACTTC
CDR3: CATVSGIGAETQYF

J: TRBJ1-1
V: TRBV29-1
D: NA
size: NA
DNA: TGCAGCGTTGAGGGGCAAGGCACTGAAGCTTTCTTT
CDR3: CSVEGQGTEAFF

J: TRBJ2-1
V: TRBV30
D: NA
size: NA
DNA: TGTGCCTGGAGTGTAGGAGGCGGCGGTGAGCAGTTCTTC
CDR3: CAWSVGGGGEQFF

J: TRBJ1-5
V: TRBV30
D: NA
size: NA
DNA: TGTGCCTGGAATCTGGGGCAGGGATTAATTCTGAGCCAGCCCCAGCATTTT
CDR3: CAWNLGQGLILSQPQHF

J: TRBJ1-6
V: TRBV6-5
D: NA
size: NA
DNA: TGTGCCAGCAGTAGAACCGGGGTTAATTCACCCCTCCACTTT
CDR3: CASSRTGVNSPLHF

J: TRBJ2-7
V: TRBV2
D: NA
size: once
DNA: TGTGCCAGCAAGAAGGAGGGGTTGTACTACGAGCAGTACTTC
CDR3: CASKKEGLYYEQYF

J: TRBJ2-7
V: TRBV18
D: TRBD1
size: NA
DNA: TGTGCCAGCTCACAGTCGGGACAGACCTACGAGCAGTACTTC
CDR3: CASSQSGQTYEQYF

J: TRBJ2-7
V: TRBV19
D: NA
size: once
DNA: TGTGCCAGTAGTAGAGTCCCGAACGGCTACGAGCAGTACTTC
CDR3: CASSRVPNGYEQYF

J: TRBJ2-7
V: TRBV6-2/TRBV6-3
D: TRBD2
size: NA
DNA: TGTGCCAGCAGCGACGCCCTAGGGACTAGCGGGGGGGCGGTCTACGAGCAGTACTTC
CDR3: CASSDALGTSGGAVYEQYF

J: TRBJ2-5
V: TRBV6-2/TRBV6-3
D: NA
size: NA
DNA: TGTGCCAGCAGCCTTTGGCGGCAAGAGACCCAGTACTTC
CDR3: CASSLWRQETQYF

J: TRBJ1-1
V: TRBV4-3
D: NA
size: NA
DNA: TGCGCCAGCAGCCAAGATTCAGGGGCACGTTCTAGGGCTTTCTTT
CDR3: CASSQDSGARSRAFF

J: TRBJ2-3
V: TRBV6-4
D: NA
size: NA
DNA: TGTGCCAGCAGTCGGGACTTCCACACAGATACGCAGTATTTT
CDR3: CASSRDFHTDTQYF

J: TRBJ1-2
V: TRBV27
D: NA
size: NA
DNA: TGTGCCAGCAGTTCCGGGACTTTTAACTATGGCTACACCTTC
CDR3: CASSSGTFNYGYTF

J: TRBJ2-5
V: TRBV19
D: TRBD1
size: NA
DNA: TGTGCCAGTAGTACAGGGGGCGCAGAGACCCAGTACTTC
CDR3: CASSTGGAETQYF

J: TRBJ1-4
V: TRBV4-1
D: TRBD1
size: NA
DNA: TGCGCCAGCAGCCAGTTACAGGGGACGGGTGAAAAACTGTTTTTT
CDR3: CASSQLQGTGEKLFF

J: TRBJ1-2
V: TRBV4-2
D: NA
size: NA
DNA: TGTGCCAGCAGCCAACCCGCTCAGGGCTCAGGCTACACCTTC
CDR3: CASSQPAQGSGYTF

J: TRBJ1-5
V: TRBV18
D: TRBD1
size: NA
DNA: TGTGCCAGCTCACCCGCGACAGGGAGACAGCCCCAGCATTTT
CDR3: CASSPATGRQPQHF

J: TRBJ2-3
V: TRBV27
D: TRBD2
size: NA
DNA: TGTGCCAGCGCCGCTGGACTAGCGGGGGGAACAGATACGCAGTATTTT
CDR3: CASAAGLAGGTDTQYF

J: TRBJ2-7
V: TRBV15
D: NA
size: NA
DNA: TGTGCCACCAGCAGAGTTCTCGTGAACAGGGTGTCCTACGAGCAGTACTTC
CDR3: CATSRVLVNRVSYEQYF

J: TRBJ1-2
V: TRBV28
D: TRBD1
size: NA
DNA: TGTGCCAGCAGTTCGACAGGGGGCGACCTAAATGGCTACACCTTC
CDR3: CASSSTGGDLNGYTF

J: TRBJ1-4
V: TRBV29-1
D: NA
size: NA
DNA: TGCAGCGCCATGGGGGACTACGAAAAACTGTTTTTT
CDR3: CSAMGDYEKLFF

J: TRBJ2-2
V: TRBV6-2/TRBV6-3
D: NA
size: NA
DNA: TGTGCCAGCTGCCCTATCGGACAGAGAGTCAAAAACACCGGGGAGCTGTTTTTT
CDR3: CASCPIGQRVKNTGELFF

J: TRBJ2-4
V: TRBV9
D: TRBD2
size: NA
DNA: TGTGCCAGCAGCATTACTAGCGGGGGGGACATTCAGTACTTC
CDR3: CASSITSGGDIQYF

J: TRBJ1-1
V: TRBV30
D: NA
size: few
DNA: TGTGCCTGGAGTGTCTCCGTCCCGCGAGCTTTCTTT
CDR3: CAWSVSVPRAFF

J: TRBJ1-5
V: TRBV18
D: NA
size: NA
DNA: TGTGCCAGCTCCGACACCAATCAGCCCCAGCATTTT
CDR3: CASSDTNQPQHF

J: TRBJ1-2
V: TRBV6-5
D: TRBD1
size: NA
DNA: TGTGCCAGCAGTCACGGACAGGGGCGAGGCTACACCTTC
CDR3: CASSHGQGRGYTF

J: TRBJ2-7
V: TRBV7-2
D: TRBD2
size: NA
DNA: TGTGCCAGCAGAACTAGCGGGGGGACTTACGAGCAGTACTTC
CDR3: CASRTSGGTYEQYF

J: TRBJ1-2
V: TRBV5-1
D: TRBD1
size: NA
DNA: TGCGCCAGCAGCTTTACGGACAGGGGGGATGGCTACACCTTC
CDR3: CASSFTDRGDGYTF

J: TRBJ1-2
V: TRBV7-2
D: NA
size: NA
DNA: TGTGCCAGCAGCTTATTTGCAGGGGAAACCTATGGCTACACCTTC
CDR3: CASSLFAGETYGYTF

J: TRBJ1-5
V: TRBV29-1
D: NA
size: NA
DNA: TGCAGCGTAGCACAGGGTTGGAGTCAGCCCCAGCATTTT
CDR3: CSVAQGWSQPQHF

J: TRBJ1-5
V: TRBV10-2
D: NA
size: few
DNA: TGCGCCAGCAGTGAGATGGGAGGCAATCAGCCCCAGCATTTT
CDR3: CASSEMGGNQPQHF

J: TRBJ2-1
V: TRBV11-2
D: TRBD2
size: NA
DNA: TGTGCCAGCAGCTTAAGGTCGCGCGGGAGGGCCGATGAGCAGTTCTTC
CDR3: CASSLRSRGRADEQFF

J: TRBJ1-1
V: TRBV7-2
D: TRBD1
size: NA
DNA: TGTGCCAGCAGCTTAGCAGGGGGCTTAGCTGAAGCTTTCTTT
CDR3: CASSLAGGLAEAFF

J: TRBJ2-2
V: TRBV25-1
D: NA
size: NA
DNA: TGTGCCAGCAAGAAAGCCGGGGACACCGGGGAGCTGTTTTTT
CDR3: CASKKAGDTGELFF

J: TRBJ1-2
V: TRBV19
D: TRBD1
size: NA
DNA: TGTGCCAGTAGTACCCCCGGGACAGGCAACCACTATGGCTACACCTTC
CDR3: CASSTPGTGNHYGYTF

J: TRBJ1-4
V: TRBV18
D: NA
size: NA
DNA: TGTGCCAGCTCACTAGACAGCTATAATGAAAAACTGTTTTTT
CDR3: CASSLDSYNEKLFF

J: TRBJ2-7
V: TRBV4-3
D: NA
size: NA
DNA: TGCGCCAGCAGCCAAGAGGGGGGGCATAGCTACGAGCAGTACTTC
CDR3: CASSQEGGHSYEQYF

J: TRBJ1-2
V: TRBV6-5
D: TRBD1
size: NA
DNA: TGTGCCACAACAGGGGGAAATGGCTACACCTTC
CDR3: CATTGGNGYTF

J: TRBJ1-1
V: TRBV5-6
D: NA
size: NA
DNA: TGTGCCAGCAGGTCCGTCGCGGGTGAAGCTTTCTTT
CDR3: CASRSVAGEAFF

J: TRBJ2-1
V: TRBV7-9
D: TRBD1
size: NA
DNA: TGTGCCAGCAGCGAGACAGGGTACTCCTACAATGAGCAGTTCTTC
CDR3: CASSETGYSYNEQFF

J: TRBJ1-6
V: TRBV30
D: NA
size: NA
DNA: TGTGCCTTCGGGTACACGGGTTCACCCCTCCACTTT
CDR3: CAFGYTGSPLHF

J: TRBJ1-1
V: TRBV5-4
D: NA
size: NA
DNA: TGTGCCAGCAGGAAAAGGACAGAGAACACTGAAGCTTTCTTT
CDR3: CASRKRTENTEAFF

J: TRBJ2-5
V: TRBV18
D: TRBD1
size: NA
DNA: TGTGCCAGCTCACCGAGGCAGGGGGCTGGAGAGACCCAGTACTTC
CDR3: CASSPRQGAGETQYF